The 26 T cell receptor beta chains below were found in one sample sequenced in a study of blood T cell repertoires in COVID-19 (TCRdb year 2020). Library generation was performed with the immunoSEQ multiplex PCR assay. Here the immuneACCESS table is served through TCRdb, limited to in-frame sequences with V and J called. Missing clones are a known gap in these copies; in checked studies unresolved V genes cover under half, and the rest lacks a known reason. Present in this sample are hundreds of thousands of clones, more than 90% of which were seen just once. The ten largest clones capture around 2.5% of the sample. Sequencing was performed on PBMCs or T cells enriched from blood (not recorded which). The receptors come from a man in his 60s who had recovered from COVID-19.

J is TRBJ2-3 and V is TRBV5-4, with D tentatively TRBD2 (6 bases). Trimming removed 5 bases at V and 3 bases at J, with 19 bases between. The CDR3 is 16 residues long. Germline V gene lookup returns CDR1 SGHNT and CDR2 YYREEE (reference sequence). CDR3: CASSTGTGVLTDTQYF. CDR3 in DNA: TGTGCCAGCAGTACCGGGACTGGGGTGTTGACAGATACGCAGTATTTT.

The CDR3 nucleotides read TGTGCCAGCACCCAACAGGGGGTGAACACTGAAGCTTTCTTT. Translated, it gives CASTQQGVNTEAFF. The rearrangement uses TRBV11-3 and TRBJ1-1; TRBD1 aligns across 8 bases. V shed 7 bases and J 0 bases; nucleotides not matched to a gene: 4. The CDR3 totals 14 residues. The germline V gene encodes CDR1 SGHNT and CDR2 YENEEA. Using reference TRBV11-3 and TRBJ1-1 for the parts outside the CDR3, the full variable domain is EAGVVQSPRYKIIEKKQPVAFWCNPISGHNTLYWYLQNLGQGPELLIRYENEEAVDDSQLPKDRFSAERLKGVDSTLKIQPAELGDSAVYLCASTQQGVNTEAFFGQGTRLTVV.

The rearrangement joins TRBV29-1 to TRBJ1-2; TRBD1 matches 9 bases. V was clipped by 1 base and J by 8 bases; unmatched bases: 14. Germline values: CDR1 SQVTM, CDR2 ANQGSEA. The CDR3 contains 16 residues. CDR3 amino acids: CSVEGDRAFLVGGYTF. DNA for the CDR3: TGCAGCGTTGAAGGGGACAGGGCGTTTTTAGTAGGGGGCTACACCTTC.

The CDR3: CSVGAWTDANYGYTF. The CDR3 region has the DNA TGCAGCGTTGGTGCCTGGACAGACGCTAACTATGGCTACACCTTC. The rearrangement uses TRBV29-1 and TRBJ1-2; a weak D match, TRBD1 (6 bases). V lost 4 bases to trimming and J lost 0 bases, with 15 bases between them. The germline V gene encodes CDR1 SQVTM and CDR2 ANQGSEA. The CDR3 is 15 residues long.

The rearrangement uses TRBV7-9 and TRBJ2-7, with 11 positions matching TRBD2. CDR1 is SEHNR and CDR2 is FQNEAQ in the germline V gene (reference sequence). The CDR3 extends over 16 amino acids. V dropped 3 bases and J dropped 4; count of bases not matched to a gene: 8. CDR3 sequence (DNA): TGTGCCAGCAGCTTCGACTTAACTAGCGGGAGTTACGAGCAGTACTTC. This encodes CASSFDLTSGSYEQYF.

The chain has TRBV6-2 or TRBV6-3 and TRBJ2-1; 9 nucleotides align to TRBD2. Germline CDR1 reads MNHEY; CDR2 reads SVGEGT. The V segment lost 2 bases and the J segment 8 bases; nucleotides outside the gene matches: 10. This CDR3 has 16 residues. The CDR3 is CASSYVSAGGRHEQFF. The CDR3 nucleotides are TGTGCCAGCAGTTACGTCTCTGCGGGGGGGCGCCATGAGCAGTTCTTC.

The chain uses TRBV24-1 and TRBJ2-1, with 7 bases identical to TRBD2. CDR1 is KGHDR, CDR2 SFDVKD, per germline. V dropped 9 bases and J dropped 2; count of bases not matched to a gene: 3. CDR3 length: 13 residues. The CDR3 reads CATSSGAYNEQFF. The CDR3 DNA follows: TGTGCCACCTCGAGCGGGGCCTACAATGAGCAGTTCTTC.

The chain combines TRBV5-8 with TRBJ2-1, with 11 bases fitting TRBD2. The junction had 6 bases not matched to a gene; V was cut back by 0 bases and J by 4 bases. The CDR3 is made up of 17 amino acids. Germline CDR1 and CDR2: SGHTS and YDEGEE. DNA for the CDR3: TGTGCCAGCAGCTTGGATCTAGCGGGAGGTTTGTACAATGAGCAGTTCTTC. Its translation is CASSLDLAGGLYNEQFF.

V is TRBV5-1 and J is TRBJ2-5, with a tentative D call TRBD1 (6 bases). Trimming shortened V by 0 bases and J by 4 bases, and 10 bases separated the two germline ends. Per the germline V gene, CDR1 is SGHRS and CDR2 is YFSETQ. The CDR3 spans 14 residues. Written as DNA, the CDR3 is TGCGCCAGCAGCTTGGGACAGGCTGGAGAGACCCAGTACTTC. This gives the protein CASSLGQAGETQYF.

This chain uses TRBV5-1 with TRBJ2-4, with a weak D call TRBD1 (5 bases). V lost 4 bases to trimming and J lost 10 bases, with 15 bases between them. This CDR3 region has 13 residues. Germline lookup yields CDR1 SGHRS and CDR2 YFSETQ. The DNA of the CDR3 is TGCGCCAGCAGCGCGGACATCCTGGGGATTCAGTACTTC. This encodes CASSADILGIQYF.

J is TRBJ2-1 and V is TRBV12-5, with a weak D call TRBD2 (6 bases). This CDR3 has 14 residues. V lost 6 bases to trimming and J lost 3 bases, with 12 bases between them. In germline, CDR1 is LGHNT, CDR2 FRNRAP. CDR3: CASGPSSDYNEQFF. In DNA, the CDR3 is TGTGCTAGTGGACCATCTAGCGACTACAATGAGCAGTTCTTC. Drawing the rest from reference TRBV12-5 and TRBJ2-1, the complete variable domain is DARVTQTPRHKVTEMGQEVTMRCQPILGHNTVFWYRQTMMQGLELLAYFRNRAPLDDSGMPKDRFSAEMPDATLATLKIQPSEPRDSAVYFCASGPSSDYNEQFFGPGTRLTVL.

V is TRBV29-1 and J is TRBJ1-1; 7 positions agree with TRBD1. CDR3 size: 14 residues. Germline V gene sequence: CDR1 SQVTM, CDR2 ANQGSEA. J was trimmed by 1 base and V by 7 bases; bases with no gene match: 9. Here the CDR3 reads CSANVGTANTEAFF. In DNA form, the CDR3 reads TGCAGCGCCAATGTTGGGACAGCGAACACTGAAGCTTTCTTT. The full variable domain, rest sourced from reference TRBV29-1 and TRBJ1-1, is SAVISQKPSRDICQRGTSLTIQCQVDSQVTMMFWYRQQPGQSLTLIATANQGSEATYESGFVIDKFPISRPNLTFSTLTVSNMSPEDSSIYLCSANVGTANTEAFFGQGTRLTVV.

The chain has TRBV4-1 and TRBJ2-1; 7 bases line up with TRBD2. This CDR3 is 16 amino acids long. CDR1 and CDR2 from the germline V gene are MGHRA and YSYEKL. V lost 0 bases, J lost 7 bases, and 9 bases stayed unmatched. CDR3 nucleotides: TGCGCCAGCAGCCAAGATTTCGGGGGGACGGCTAATGAGCAGTTCTTC. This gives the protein CASSQDFGGTANEQFF.

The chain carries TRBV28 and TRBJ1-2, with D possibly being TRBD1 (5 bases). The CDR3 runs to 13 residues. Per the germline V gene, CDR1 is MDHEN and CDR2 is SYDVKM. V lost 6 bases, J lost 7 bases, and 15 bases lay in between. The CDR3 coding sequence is TGTGCCAGCAGACCACCAGGGAAATTTGGCTACACCTTC. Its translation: CASRPPGKFGYTF.

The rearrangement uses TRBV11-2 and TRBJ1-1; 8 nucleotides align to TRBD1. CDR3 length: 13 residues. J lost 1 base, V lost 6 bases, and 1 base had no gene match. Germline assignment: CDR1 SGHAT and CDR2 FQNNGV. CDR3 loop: CASRDRENTEAFF. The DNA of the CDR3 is TGTGCCAGCAGGGACAGGGAGAACACTGAAGCTTTCTTT.

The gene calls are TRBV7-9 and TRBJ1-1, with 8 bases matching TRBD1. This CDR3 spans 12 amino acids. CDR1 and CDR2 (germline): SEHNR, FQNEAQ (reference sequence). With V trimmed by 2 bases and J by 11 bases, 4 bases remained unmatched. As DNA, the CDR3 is TGTGCCAGCAGCTTATACGACAGGGGTGCTTTCTTT. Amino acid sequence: CASSLYDRGAFF.

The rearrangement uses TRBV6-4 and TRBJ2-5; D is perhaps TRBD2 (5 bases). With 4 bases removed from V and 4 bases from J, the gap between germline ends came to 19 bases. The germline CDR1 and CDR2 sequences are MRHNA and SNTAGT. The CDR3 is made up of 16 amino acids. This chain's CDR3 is CASSGPKLRVSETQYF. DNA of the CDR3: TGTGCCAGCAGTGGCCCAAAACTGAGGGTCTCAGAGACCCAGTACTTC.

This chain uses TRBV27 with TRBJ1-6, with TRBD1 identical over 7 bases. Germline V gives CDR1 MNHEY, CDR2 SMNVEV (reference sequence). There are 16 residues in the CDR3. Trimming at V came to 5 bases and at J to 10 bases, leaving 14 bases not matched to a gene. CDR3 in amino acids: CASSASAGTVWSPLHF. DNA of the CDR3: TGTGCCAGCAGTGCCTCCGCCGGGACAGTCTGGTCACCCCTCCACTTT.

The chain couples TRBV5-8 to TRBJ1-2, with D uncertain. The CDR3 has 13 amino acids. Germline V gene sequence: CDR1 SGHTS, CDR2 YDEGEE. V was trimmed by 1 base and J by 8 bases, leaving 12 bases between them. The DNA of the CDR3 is TGTGCCAGCAGCTTGAACTTCCTCCTCGGCTACACCTTC. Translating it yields CASSLNFLLGYTF.

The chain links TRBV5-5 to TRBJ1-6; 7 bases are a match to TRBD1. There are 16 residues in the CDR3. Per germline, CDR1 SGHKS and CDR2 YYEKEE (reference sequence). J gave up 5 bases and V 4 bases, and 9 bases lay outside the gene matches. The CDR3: CASSGTHRGDNSPLHF. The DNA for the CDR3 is TGTGCCAGCAGCGGTACGCACAGGGGCGATAATTCACCCCTCCACTTT.

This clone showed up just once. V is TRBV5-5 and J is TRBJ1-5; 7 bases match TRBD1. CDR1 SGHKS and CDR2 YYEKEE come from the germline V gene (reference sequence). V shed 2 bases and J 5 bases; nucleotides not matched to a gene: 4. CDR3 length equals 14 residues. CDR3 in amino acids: CASSFSGGDQPQHF. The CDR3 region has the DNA TGTGCCAGCAGCTTTTCAGGGGGAGATCAGCCCCAGCATTTT. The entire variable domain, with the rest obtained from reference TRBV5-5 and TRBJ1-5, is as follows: DAGVTQSPTHLIKTRGQQVTLRCSPISGHKSVSWYQQVLGQGPQFIFQYYEKEERGRGNFPDRFSARQFPNYSSELNVNALLLGDSALYLCASSFSGGDQPQHFGDGTRLSIL.

CDR3 region: CATSRDLGQGSWQPQHF. The CDR3 nucleotides read TGTGCCACCAGCAGAGATCTGGGACAGGGCTCTTGGCAGCCCCAGCATTTT. V gene TRBV15 combines with J gene TRBJ1-5, with TRBD1 matching over 9 bases. The germline gives CDR1 LNHNV, CDR2 YYDKDF (reference sequence). This CDR3 contains 17 residues. V dropped 0 bases and J dropped 7; count of bases not matched to a gene: 10. Combining the CDR3 with reference TRBV15 and TRBJ1-5 gives the whole variable domain DAMVIQNPRYQVTQFGKPVTLSCSQTLNHNVMYWYQQKSSQAPKLLFHYYDKDFNNEADTPDNFQSRRPNTSFCFLDIRSPGLGDTAMYLCATSRDLGQGSWQPQHFGDGTRLSIL.

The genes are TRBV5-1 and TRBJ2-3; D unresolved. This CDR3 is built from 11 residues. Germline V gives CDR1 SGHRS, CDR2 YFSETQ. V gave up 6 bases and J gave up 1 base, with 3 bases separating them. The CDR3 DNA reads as TGCGCCAGCATAGGCACAGATACGCAGTATTTT. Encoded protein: CASIGTDTQYF.

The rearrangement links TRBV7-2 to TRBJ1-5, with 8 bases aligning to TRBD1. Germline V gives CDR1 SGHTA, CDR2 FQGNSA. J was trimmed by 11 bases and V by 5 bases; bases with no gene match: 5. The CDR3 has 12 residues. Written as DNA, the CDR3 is TGTGCCAGCAGCCGGACAGGGCAGACCCAGCATTTT. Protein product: CASSRTGQTQHF.

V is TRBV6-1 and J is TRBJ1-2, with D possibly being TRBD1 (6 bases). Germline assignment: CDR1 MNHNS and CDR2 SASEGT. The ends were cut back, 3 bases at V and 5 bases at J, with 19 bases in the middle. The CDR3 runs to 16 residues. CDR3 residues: CASSDPRSGQIYGYTF. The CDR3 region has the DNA TGTGCCAGCAGTGACCCTCGCTCCGGACAGATATATGGCTACACCTTC.

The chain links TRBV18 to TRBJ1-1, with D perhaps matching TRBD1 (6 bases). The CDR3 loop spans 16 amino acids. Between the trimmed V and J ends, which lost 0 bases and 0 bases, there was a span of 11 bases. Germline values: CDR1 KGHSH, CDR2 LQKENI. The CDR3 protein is CASSPPPTGLNTEAFF. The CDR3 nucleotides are TGTGCCAGCTCACCACCTCCGACAGGACTGAACACTGAAGCTTTCTTT.